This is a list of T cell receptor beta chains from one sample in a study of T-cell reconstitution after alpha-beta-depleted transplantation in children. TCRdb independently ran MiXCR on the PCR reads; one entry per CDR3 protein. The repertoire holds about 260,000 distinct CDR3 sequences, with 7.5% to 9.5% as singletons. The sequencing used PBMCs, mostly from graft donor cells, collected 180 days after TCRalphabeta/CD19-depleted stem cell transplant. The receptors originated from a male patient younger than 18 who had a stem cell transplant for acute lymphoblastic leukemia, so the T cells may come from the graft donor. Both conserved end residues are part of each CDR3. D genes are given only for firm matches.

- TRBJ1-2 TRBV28 CASSLVGGYGYTF
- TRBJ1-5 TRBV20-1 CSARDLGRVAEPQHF
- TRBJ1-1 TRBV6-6 CASGFSEAFF
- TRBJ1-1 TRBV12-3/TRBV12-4 CASSPGRVNTEAFF
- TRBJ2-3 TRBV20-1 CSARGGTSTDTQYF
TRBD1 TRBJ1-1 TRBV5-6 CASSPQDRAHTEAFF
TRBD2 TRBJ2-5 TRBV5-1 CASSRGLAGVAETQYF
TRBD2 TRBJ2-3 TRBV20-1 CSASLAGSADTQYF
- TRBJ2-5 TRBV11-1 CASSPAGQTFQETQYF
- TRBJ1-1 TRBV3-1 CASSQADVGDTEAFF
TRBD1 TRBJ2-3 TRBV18 CASSLGQGDTQYF
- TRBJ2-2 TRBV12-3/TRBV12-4 CASSLSVRRTGELFF
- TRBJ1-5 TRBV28 CAAKVGTLNQPQHF
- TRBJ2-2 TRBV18 CASSPSQTGELFF
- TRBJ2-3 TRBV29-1 CSVEDPGRDTQYF
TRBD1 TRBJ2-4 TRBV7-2 CASSASQGAKNIQYF
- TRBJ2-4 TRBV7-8 CASSLGSDSGTKNIQYF
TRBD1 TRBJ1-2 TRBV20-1 CSALLGQGAGYGYTF
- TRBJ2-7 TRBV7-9 CASSLGDTREQYF
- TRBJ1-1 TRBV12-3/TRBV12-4 CASSLYAGTAFF
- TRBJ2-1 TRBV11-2 CASSSPEQFF
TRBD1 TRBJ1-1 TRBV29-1 CSVEGQGGVTEAFF
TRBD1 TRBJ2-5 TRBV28 CASSTGSKTQYF
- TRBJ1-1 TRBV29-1 CSCWSPGGAFF
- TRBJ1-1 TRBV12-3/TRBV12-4 CASSLDGGALEAFF
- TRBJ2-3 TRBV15 CATSVGRVDTQYF
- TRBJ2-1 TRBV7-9 CASSSRDTGSYNEQFF
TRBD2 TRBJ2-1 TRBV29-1 CSVEGWGTSGSSQRGQFF
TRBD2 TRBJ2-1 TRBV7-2 CASSFRLAGGPEGYNEQFF
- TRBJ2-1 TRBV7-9 CASSLEGGEQFF
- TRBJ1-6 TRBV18 CASSPGQAYNSPLHF
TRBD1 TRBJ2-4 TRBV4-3 CASSQGDRAGKNIQYF
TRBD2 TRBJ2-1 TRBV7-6 CASSLEGLAGVSSYNEQFF
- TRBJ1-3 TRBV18 CASSLYGSRPDSGNTIYF
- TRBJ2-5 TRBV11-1 CASSLVPVGIETQYF
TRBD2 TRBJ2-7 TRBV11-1 CASSLPGLASRREQYF
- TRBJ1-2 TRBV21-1 CASSKARVRGYTF
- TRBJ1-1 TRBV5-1 CASSLEGTNTEAFF
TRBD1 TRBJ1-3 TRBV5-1 CASSAGGSIGNTIYF
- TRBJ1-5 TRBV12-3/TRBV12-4 CASSYSNQPQHF
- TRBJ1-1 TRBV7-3 CASRNRLPRDFLNTEAFF
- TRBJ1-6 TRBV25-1 CASGLTGSGSPLHF
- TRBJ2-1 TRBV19 CASSVPLGYNEQFF
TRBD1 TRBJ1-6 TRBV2 CVTLGDRRDSPLHF
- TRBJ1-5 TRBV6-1 CASSGQYSNQPQHF
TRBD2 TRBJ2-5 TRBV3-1 CATSQELAGHQETQYF
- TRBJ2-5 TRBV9 CASSVDYFGTQYF
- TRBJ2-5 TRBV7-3 CASSLGSQGETQYF
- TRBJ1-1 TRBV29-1 CSVKAEAFF
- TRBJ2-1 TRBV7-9 CASSLKGEFHEQFF
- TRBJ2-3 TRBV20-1 CSARDRGQSSGRSDTQYF